The sample holds one count of the clone carrying this T cell receptor (beta chain). V lost 2 bases and J 4 bases, leaving 6 bases between the germline ends. The length of the CDR3 is 12 residues. Germline lookup yields CDR1 SGHRS and CDR2 YFSETQ. The data derive from a study of blood T cell repertoires in COVID-19. Turning to the study itself: In each case, the material was cDNA or gDNA derived from T cells, B-cell-depleted T cells, or PBMCs.

Study processing details: Using reference gene primer amplification, nucleated cell counts were estimated. The data were produced by immunoSEQ multiplex PCR, yet TCRdb's version contains in-frame clones alone and is incomplete. The V and J calls and clone size come from that table; D and trimming were worked out from the DNA. The table records about 210,000 clones, 84% of them present only once. The specimen was peripheral blood. The source of this sequence is a woman aged 45-60 years with active or convalescent COVID-19. The chain couples TRBV5-1 to TRBJ1-2; D gene unclear. Here the CDR3 reads CASSFGVYGYTF. The CDR3 DNA is TGCGCCAGCAGCTTTGGAGTCTATGGCTACACCTTC.